This passage covers 5 T cell receptor beta chains from one sample sequenced in a study of T cells after yellow fever vaccination. TCRdb re-called the 5' RACE reads through MiXCR, storing one row per CDR3 protein. The sample holds approximately 330,000 distinct CDR3 sequences; around 12% are singletons and the top ten take 2.5% to 4%. The material sequenced was CD4+ T cells sorted from PBMCs, taken 15 days after the yellow fever booster vaccination. The source is a man between 18 and 35 years old who received the YFV17D yellow fever vaccine.

The chain carries TRBV6-6 and TRBJ2-7; 7 nucleotides line up with TRBD2. The V and J ends lost 0 bases and 3 bases, in that order; junction bases with no gene match: 2. CDR3 length: 14 residues. The V gene's germline CDR1 is MNHNY and CDR2 SVGAGI (reference sequence). DNA of the CDR3: TGTGCCAGCAGTTACTCCCGGGAGGTCTACGAGCAGTACTTC. Amino acid sequence: CASSYSREVYEQYF.

The sample holds a few counts of this clonotype. This CDR3 reads CARTSGTGPWLGETQYF. DNA of the CDR3: TGTGCCAGGACGTCCGGGACAGGGCCTTGGCTGGGAGAGACCCAGTACTTC. This chain links TRBV19 with TRBJ2-5; 9 bases fit TRBD1. Germline V gene lookup returns CDR1 LNHDA and CDR2 SQIVND (reference sequence). V lost 9 bases, J lost 4 bases, and 18 bases stayed unmatched. This CDR3 spans 17 amino acids.

The chain combines TRBV20-1 with TRBJ1-3; D is undetermined. The CDR3 sequence is 13 residues long. V lost 1 base to trimming and J lost 0 bases, with 4 bases between them. Germline CDR1 and CDR2: DFQATT and SNEGSKA (reference sequence). CDR3 protein: CSARGGSGNTIYF. CDR3 sequence (DNA): TGCAGTGCTAGAGGGGGCTCTGGAAACACCATATATTTT.

This clonotype has more than one count but fewer than ten. The chain is built from TRBV7-9 and TRBJ2-3, with 7 bases matching TRBD1. The CDR3 runs 14 residues. Germline V gives CDR1 SEHNR, CDR2 FQNEAQ (reference sequence). Unmatched junction bases numbered 5, after V lost 4 bases and J lost 4 bases. CDR3 sequence (DNA): TGTGCCAGCAGCTCGCGACAGGGTTCAGATACGCAGTATTTT. Translation gives CASSSRQGSDTQYF.

The rearrangement links TRBV19 to TRBJ1-2; D uncertain. Between the trimmed V and J ends, which lost 3 bases and 0 bases, there was a span of 11 bases. This CDR3 is 15 amino acids long. Germline CDR1 reads LNHDA; CDR2 reads SQIVND (reference sequence). The CDR3 region is CASSIIDGPNYGYTF. As DNA, the CDR3 is TGTGCCAGTAGTATTATTGACGGACCTAACTATGGCTACACCTTC.